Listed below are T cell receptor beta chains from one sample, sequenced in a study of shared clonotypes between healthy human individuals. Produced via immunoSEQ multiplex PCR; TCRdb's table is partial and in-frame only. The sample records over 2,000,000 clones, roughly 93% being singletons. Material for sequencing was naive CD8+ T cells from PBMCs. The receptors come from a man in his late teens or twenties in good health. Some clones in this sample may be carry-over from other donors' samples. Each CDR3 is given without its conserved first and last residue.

CDR3aa: ASTLGGSPNEKLF
v_gene: TRBV9
j_gene: TRBJ1-4

CDR3aa: ASSPGAGGPGDTQY
v_gene: TRBV7-6
j_gene: TRBJ2-3

CDR3aa: SVWTAEPSHEQY
v_gene: TRBV29-1
j_gene: TRBJ2-7

CDR3aa: ATTGGKETQY
v_gene: TRBV5-4
j_gene: TRBJ2-5

CDR3aa: ASSFRPTSGTYEQY
v_gene: TRBV9
j_gene: TRBJ2-7

CDR3aa: ASSRGDDEQF
v_gene: TRBV5-6
j_gene: TRBJ2-1

CDR3aa: ASSAYRGMSIQF
v_gene: TRBV9
j_gene: TRBJ2-1

CDR3aa: ASSLRSRLEETQY
v_gene: TRBV7-2
j_gene: TRBJ2-5

CDR3aa: ASSLNRASGVYEQY
v_gene: TRBV9
j_gene: TRBJ2-7

CDR3aa: ASRSEGGTEAF
v_gene: TRBV5-1
j_gene: TRBJ1-1

CDR3aa: ASSRHRGSNEQY
v_gene: TRBV28
j_gene: TRBJ2-7

CDR3aa: ASSVEQLSFEQF
v_gene: TRBV27
j_gene: TRBJ2-1

CDR3aa: ASSLEGDRGWEGDTQY
v_gene: TRBV7-8
j_gene: TRBJ2-3

CDR3aa: ASSLTGGRSNYGYT
v_gene: TRBV7-3
j_gene: TRBJ1-2

CDR3aa: ASSEEAGQGGNTIY
v_gene: TRBV2
j_gene: TRBJ1-3

CDR3aa: ASSVGGLNTEAF
v_gene: TRBV10-2
j_gene: TRBJ1-1

CDR3aa: ASSLTTPGLAGREQF
v_gene: TRBV5-1
j_gene: TRBJ2-1

CDR3aa: ASRRHGAGELF
v_gene: TRBV28
j_gene: TRBJ2-2

CDR3aa: ASSPESEGMNTEAF
v_gene: TRBV4-3
j_gene: TRBJ1-1

CDR3aa: ASSIAGPYEQY
v_gene: TRBV11-2
j_gene: TRBJ2-7

CDR3aa: ASRGLAEPDTQY
v_gene: TRBV2
j_gene: TRBJ2-3

CDR3aa: ASSDKLSQPQH
v_gene: TRBV19
j_gene: TRBJ1-5

CDR3aa: ASSPAGEGYT
v_gene: TRBV5-1
j_gene: TRBJ1-2

CDR3aa: ASRHRGSGDTQY
v_gene: TRBV6-5
j_gene: TRBJ2-3

CDR3aa: ASSVGLAGGYEQF
v_gene: TRBV9
j_gene: TRBJ2-1

CDR3aa: ASTYEGDTQY
v_gene: TRBV2
j_gene: TRBJ2-3

CDR3aa: ASSQPDRVRYEQF
v_gene: TRBV23-1
j_gene: TRBJ2-1

CDR3aa: ASSLGSRQPQH
v_gene: TRBV27
j_gene: TRBJ1-5

CDR3aa: ASSYSAGQGNEQF
v_gene: TRBV6-6
j_gene: TRBJ2-1

CDR3aa: ASSRGGVRSYEQY
v_gene: TRBV9
j_gene: TRBJ2-7

CDR3aa: ASRAISGPTYNEQF
v_gene: TRBV5-1
j_gene: TRBJ2-1

CDR3aa: ASSAPVASETQY
v_gene: TRBV9
j_gene: TRBJ2-5

CDR3aa: ASSLTRRGNTEAF
v_gene: TRBV5-1
j_gene: TRBJ1-1

CDR3aa: ATSRVGTVRNEKLF
v_gene: TRBV15
j_gene: TRBJ1-4

CDR3aa: ASSENPEQF
v_gene: TRBV10-2
j_gene: TRBJ2-1

CDR3aa: ATSSRGGLAGTYEQY
v_gene: TRBV15
j_gene: TRBJ2-7

CDR3aa: ASSYRGHNQPQH
v_gene: TRBV6-5
j_gene: TRBJ1-5

CDR3aa: ASSHTGADSGANVLT
v_gene: TRBV4-2
j_gene: TRBJ2-6

CDR3aa: ASSLVATGIFMRTDTQY
v_gene: TRBV7-8
j_gene: TRBJ2-3

CDR3aa: ACTGGSNTGELF
v_gene: TRBV30
j_gene: TRBJ2-2

CDR3aa: ASSFRAVSTDTQY
v_gene: TRBV28
j_gene: TRBJ2-3

CDR3aa: ASSFGTGGQETQY
v_gene: TRBV5-6
j_gene: TRBJ2-5

CDR3aa: ASSPLGSTYEQY
v_gene: TRBV7-6
j_gene: TRBJ2-7

CDR3aa: ASSPQGQGSGYGYT
v_gene: TRBV7-9
j_gene: TRBJ1-2